This paragraph covers one T cell receptor beta chain sequence. These data are taken from a study of human T cells and chemical hapten exposure. In TCRdb, the RACE reads were re-called with MiXCR into one record per CDR3 protein. The sample includes roughly 180,000 distinct CDR3 sequences, approximately 20% of them seen just once. Specified time point: patch test 1, 2 weeks after DPC sensitization. Treatment denoted: therapeutic diphenylcyclopropenone sensitization with weekly scalp DPC. Before extraction, the whole blood was not fractionated, and total RNA was taken from it. CDR1 is MNHEY and CDR2 is SMNVEV in the germline V gene (reference sequence). The V gene end was trimmed by 3 bases and the J gene end by 9 bases; junction bases not matched to a gene: 9. CDR3 length: 16 residues.

The V gene is TRBV27, the J gene TRBJ2-1, with 12 bases aligning to TRBD2. The sequenced sample was whole blood, obtained in connection with sensitization to the hapten diphenylcyclopropenone (DPC). This receptor was obtained from a woman in her forties or fifties with alopecia areata. Some clones in this sample may be carry-over from other donors' samples. CDR3 sequence: CASSFRTSGNAGEQFF. The CDR3 DNA is TGTGCCAGCAGTTTCCGGACTAGCGGGAACGCGGGTGAGCAGTTCTTC.